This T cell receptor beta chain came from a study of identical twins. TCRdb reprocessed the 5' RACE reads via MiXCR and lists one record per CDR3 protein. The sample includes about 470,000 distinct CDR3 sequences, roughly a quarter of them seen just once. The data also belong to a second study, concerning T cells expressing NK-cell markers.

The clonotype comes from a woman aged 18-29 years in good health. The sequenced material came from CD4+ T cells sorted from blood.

The CDR3 DNA sequence: TGTGCCTTCCTGGCGGGAGGGTACAATGAGCAGTTCTTC. It yields the protein CAFLAGGYNEQFF. V is TRBV30 and J is TRBJ2-1, with 9 bases aligning to TRBD2. Germline loops: CDR1 GTSNPN, CDR2 SVGIG (reference sequence). The CDR3 sequence is 13 residues long. With 7 bases clipped from V and 4 bases from J, the junction kept 5 bases outside the gene matches. Filled out from reference TRBV30 and TRBJ2-1, the complete variable domain reads SQTIHQWPATLVQPVGSPLSLECTVEGTSNPNLYWYRQAAGRGLQLLFYSVGIGQISSEVPQNLSASRPQDRQFILSSKKLLLSDSGFYLCAFLAGGYNEQFFGPGTRLTVL.